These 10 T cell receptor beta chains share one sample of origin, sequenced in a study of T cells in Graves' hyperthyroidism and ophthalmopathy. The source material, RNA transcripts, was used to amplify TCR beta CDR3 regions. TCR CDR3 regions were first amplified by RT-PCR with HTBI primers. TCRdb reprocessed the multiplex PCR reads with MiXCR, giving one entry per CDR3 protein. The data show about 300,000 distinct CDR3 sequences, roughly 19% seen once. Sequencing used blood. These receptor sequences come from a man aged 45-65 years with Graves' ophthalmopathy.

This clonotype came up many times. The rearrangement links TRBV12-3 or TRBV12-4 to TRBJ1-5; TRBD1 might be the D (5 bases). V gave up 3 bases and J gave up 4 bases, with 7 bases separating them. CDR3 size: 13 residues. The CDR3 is CASSFGGNQPQHF. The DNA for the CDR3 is TGTGCCAGCAGTTTCGGGGGGAATCAGCCCCAGCATTTT.

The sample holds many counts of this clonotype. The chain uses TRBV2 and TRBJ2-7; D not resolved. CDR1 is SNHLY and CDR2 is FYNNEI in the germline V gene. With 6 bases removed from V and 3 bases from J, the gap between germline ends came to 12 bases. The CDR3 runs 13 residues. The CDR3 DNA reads TGTGCCAGCAGGTCTCCTACGGTCTACGAGCAGTACTTC. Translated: CASRSPTVYEQYF.

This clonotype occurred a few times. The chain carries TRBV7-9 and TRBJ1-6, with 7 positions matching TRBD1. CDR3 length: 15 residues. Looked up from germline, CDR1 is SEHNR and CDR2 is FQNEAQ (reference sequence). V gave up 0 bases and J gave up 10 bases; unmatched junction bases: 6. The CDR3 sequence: CASSLAAQTGSPLHF. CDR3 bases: TGTGCCAGCAGCTTAGCGGCCCAGACAGGGTCACCCCTCCACTTT.

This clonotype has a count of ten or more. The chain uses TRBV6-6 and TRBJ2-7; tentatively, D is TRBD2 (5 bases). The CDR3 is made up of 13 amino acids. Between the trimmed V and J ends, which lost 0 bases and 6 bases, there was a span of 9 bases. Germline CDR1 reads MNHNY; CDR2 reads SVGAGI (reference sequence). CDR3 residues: CASSYSKGGEQYF. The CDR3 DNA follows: TGTGCCAGCAGTTACTCGAAAGGAGGCGAGCAGTACTTC.

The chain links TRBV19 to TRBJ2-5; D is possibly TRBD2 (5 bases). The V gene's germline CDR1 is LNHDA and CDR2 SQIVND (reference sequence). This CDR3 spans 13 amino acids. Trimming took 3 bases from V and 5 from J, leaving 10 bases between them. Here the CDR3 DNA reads TGTGCCAGTAGTATGAGCGGTTTGGAGACCCAGTACTTC. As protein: CASSMSGLETQYF.

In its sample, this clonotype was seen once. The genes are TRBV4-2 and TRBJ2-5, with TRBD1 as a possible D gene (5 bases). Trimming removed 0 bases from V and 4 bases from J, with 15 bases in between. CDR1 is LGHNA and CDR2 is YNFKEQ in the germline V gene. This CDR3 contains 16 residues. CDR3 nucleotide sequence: TGTGCCAGCAGCCAAGAAAGGGGCCTCCTGGGAGAGACCCAGTACTTC. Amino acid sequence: CASSQERGLLGETQYF.

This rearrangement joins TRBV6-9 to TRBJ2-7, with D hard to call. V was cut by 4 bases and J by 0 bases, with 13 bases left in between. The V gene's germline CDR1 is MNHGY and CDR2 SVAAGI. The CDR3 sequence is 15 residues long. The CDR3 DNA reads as TGTGCCAGCAGTTCCCTGGGCAGGAGCTCCTACGAGCAGTACTTC. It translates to CASSSLGRSSYEQYF.

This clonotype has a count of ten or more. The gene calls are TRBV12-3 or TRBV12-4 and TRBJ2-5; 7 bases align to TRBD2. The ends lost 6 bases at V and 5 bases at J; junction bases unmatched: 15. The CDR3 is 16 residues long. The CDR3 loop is CASSLRGGSGRETQYF. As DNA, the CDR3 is TGTGCCAGCAGCTTGCGGGGCGGGAGCGGAAGGGAGACCCAGTACTTC.

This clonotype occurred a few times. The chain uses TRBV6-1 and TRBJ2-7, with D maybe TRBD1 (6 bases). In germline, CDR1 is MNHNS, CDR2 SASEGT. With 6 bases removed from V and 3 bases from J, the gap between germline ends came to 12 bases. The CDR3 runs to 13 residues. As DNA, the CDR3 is TGTGCCAGCAGGAAGACAGGTTACTACGAGCAGTACTTC. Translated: CASRKTGYYEQYF.

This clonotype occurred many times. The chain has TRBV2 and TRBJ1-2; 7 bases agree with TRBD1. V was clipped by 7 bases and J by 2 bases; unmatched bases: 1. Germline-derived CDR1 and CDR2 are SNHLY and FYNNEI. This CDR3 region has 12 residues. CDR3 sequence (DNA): TGTGCCAGCAAAGGGGGCAACTATGGCTACACCTTC. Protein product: CASKGGNYGYTF.